The rows below give T cell receptor beta chains drawn from one sample of a study of response to subunit inactivated influenza vaccine. A single record per CDR3 protein comes from TCRdb applying MiXCR to the RT-PCR reads. The data contain 500,000 to 600,000 distinct CDR3 sequences, roughly 15% of them singletons. The material was PBMCs from blood, obtained 11 to 12 days after vaccination. These receptors all stem from a man over 45 who received an inactivated influenza vaccine. The CDR3 runs from the conserved cysteine through the conserved F or W. Each record gives: CDR3 protein, CDR3 DNA, D gene, V gene, clone size, J gene. The D gene is left open where the match is weak. Size is omitted from some rows. Given values are once, few, many or a class for expanded clones.

cdr3_aa: CASSQDWSSEQYF; cdr3_nt: TGTGCCAGCAGCCAAGATTGGTCGTCCGAGCAGTACTTC; d_call: NA; v_call: TRBV3-1; clone_size: few; j_call: TRBJ2-7
cdr3_aa: CASTPPGGRGNTEAFF; cdr3_nt: TGTGCCAGCACCCCTCCGGGGGGGCGCGGGAACACTGAAGCTTTCTTT; d_call: NA; v_call: TRBV28; clone_size: NA; j_call: TRBJ1-1
cdr3_aa: CASRADNTGELFF; cdr3_nt: TGTGCCAGCAGAGCAGATAACACCGGGGAGCTGTTTTTT; d_call: NA; v_call: TRBV6-1; clone_size: NA; j_call: TRBJ2-2
cdr3_aa: CASSEEGKWNSPLHF; cdr3_nt: TGTGCCAGCAGTGAAGAGGGAAAATGGAATTCACCCCTCCACTTT; d_call: NA; v_call: TRBV2; clone_size: many; j_call: TRBJ1-6
cdr3_aa: CASSQEWSTGELFF; cdr3_nt: TGTGCCAGCAGCCAAGAATGGTCCACCGGGGAGCTGTTTTTT; d_call: NA; v_call: TRBV3-1; clone_size: few; j_call: TRBJ2-2
cdr3_aa: CASRQGQNYGYTF; cdr3_nt: TGTGCCAGCAGGCAGGGACAGAACTATGGCTACACCTTC; d_call: TRBD1; v_call: TRBV7-9; clone_size: few; j_call: TRBJ1-2
cdr3_aa: CASGQGQTNTRGMVNEQFF; cdr3_nt: TGTGCCAGCGGCCAGGGACAGACAAATACTAGGGGGATGGTCAATGAGCAGTTCTTC; d_call: TRBD1; v_call: TRBV6-2/TRBV6-3; clone_size: many; j_call: TRBJ2-1
cdr3_aa: CASSVRLAEVSYEQYF; cdr3_nt: TGCGCCAGCAGTGTTCGACTAGCGGAGGTCTCCTACGAGCAGTACTTC; d_call: TRBD2; v_call: TRBV10-2; clone_size: NA; j_call: TRBJ2-7
cdr3_aa: CASSLRRLSYNEQFF; cdr3_nt: TGTGCCAGCAGCTTGCGACGGCTCTCCTACAATGAGCAGTTCTTC; d_call: NA; v_call: TRBV5-6; clone_size: NA; j_call: TRBJ2-1
cdr3_aa: CASSSYRSSGNTIYF; cdr3_nt: TGTGCCAGCAGTTCCTACAGAAGCTCTGGAAACACCATATATTTT; d_call: NA; v_call: TRBV12-3/TRBV12-4; clone_size: few; j_call: TRBJ1-3
cdr3_aa: CASSFQGRRASPLHF; cdr3_nt: TGTGCCAGCAGTTTTCAGGGAAGGAGGGCTTCACCCCTCCACTTT; d_call: NA; v_call: TRBV12-3/TRBV12-4; clone_size: few; j_call: TRBJ1-6
cdr3_aa: CASSTPGGAQGF; cdr3_nt: TGTGCCAGCAGCACCCCCGGGGGGGCCCAGGGATTT; d_call: NA; v_call: TRBV5-8; clone_size: few; j_call: TRBJ1-5
cdr3_aa: CSVAGGTSNQPQHF; cdr3_nt: TGCAGCGTGGCCGGGGGGACCAGCAATCAGCCCCAGCATTTT; d_call: NA; v_call: TRBV29-1; clone_size: few; j_call: TRBJ1-5
cdr3_aa: CSVEIGRSSYNEQFF; cdr3_nt: TGCAGCGTTGAAATAGGCAGGAGCTCCTACAATGAGCAGTTCTTC; d_call: NA; v_call: TRBV29-1; clone_size: NA; j_call: TRBJ2-1
cdr3_aa: CASSFRGTQTGELFF; cdr3_nt: TGCGCCAGCAGCTTCCGGGGCACGCAAACCGGGGAGCTGTTTTTT; d_call: NA; v_call: TRBV5-1; clone_size: NA; j_call: TRBJ2-2
cdr3_aa: CASSEAVANNEQFF; cdr3_nt: TGTGCCAGCAGTGAAGCGGTGGCAAACAATGAGCAGTTCTTC; d_call: NA; v_call: TRBV6-1; clone_size: few; j_call: TRBJ2-1
cdr3_aa: CSAPGPSNTEAFF; cdr3_nt: TGCAGTGCCCCGGGACCCTCGAACACTGAAGCTTTCTTT; d_call: NA; v_call: TRBV20-1; clone_size: NA; j_call: TRBJ1-1
cdr3_aa: CASSLRAGSNTGELFF; cdr3_nt: TGCGCCAGCAGCTTGAGGGCTGGATCGAACACCGGGGAGCTGTTTTTT; d_call: NA; v_call: TRBV5-1; clone_size: few; j_call: TRBJ2-2
cdr3_aa: CASHSGNTDTQYF; cdr3_nt: TGTGCCAGCCATAGCGGGAACACAGATACGCAGTATTTT; d_call: TRBD2; v_call: TRBV6-6; clone_size: few; j_call: TRBJ2-3
cdr3_aa: CASSLGGGIYNEQFF; cdr3_nt: TGCGCCAGCAGCTTAGGTGGGGGGATATACAATGAGCAGTTCTTC; d_call: NA; v_call: TRBV5-1; clone_size: few; j_call: TRBJ2-1
cdr3_aa: CASRGQGLPNEKLFF; cdr3_nt: TGTGCCAGCAGGGGACAGGGACTCCCTAATGAAAAACTGTTTTTT; d_call: TRBD1; v_call: TRBV2; clone_size: few; j_call: TRBJ1-4
cdr3_aa: CASSFGDGDTQYF; cdr3_nt: TGTGCCAGCAGTTTCGGGGATGGGGATACGCAGTATTTT; d_call: NA; v_call: TRBV12-3/TRBV12-4; clone_size: few; j_call: TRBJ2-3
cdr3_aa: CAISEEQGLGQPQHF; cdr3_nt: TGTGCCATCAGTGAGGAGCAGGGGTTGGGTCAGCCCCAGCATTTT; d_call: NA; v_call: TRBV10-3; clone_size: few; j_call: TRBJ1-5
cdr3_aa: CSARYPNRGGKETQYF; cdr3_nt: TGCAGTGCGAGATATCCTAACAGGGGAGGGAAGGAGACCCAGTACTTC; d_call: NA; v_call: TRBV20-1; clone_size: NA; j_call: TRBJ2-5
cdr3_aa: CASSLAGTANTGELFF; cdr3_nt: TGTGCCAGCAGCTTAGCTGGGACAGCGAACACCGGGGAGCTGTTTTTT; d_call: TRBD1; v_call: TRBV7-2; clone_size: many; j_call: TRBJ2-2
cdr3_aa: CASSLDREGNTIYF; cdr3_nt: TGCGCCAGCAGCCTGGACAGGGAAGGAAACACCATATATTTT; d_call: TRBD1; v_call: TRBV5-1; clone_size: NA; j_call: TRBJ1-3
cdr3_aa: CASSPEGRVNTGELFF; cdr3_nt: TGTGCCAGCTCCCCGGAGGGCCGGGTGAACACCGGGGAGCTGTTTTTT; d_call: NA; v_call: TRBV18; clone_size: many; j_call: TRBJ2-2
cdr3_aa: CASSPTGLIGGTQYF; cdr3_nt: TGTGCCAGCAGCCCTACCGGCTTAATTGGGGGGACCCAGTACTTC; d_call: NA; v_call: TRBV7-2; clone_size: NA; j_call: TRBJ2-5
cdr3_aa: CASSLKRNYGYTF; cdr3_nt: TGTGCCAGCAGTTTAAAGAGAAACTATGGCTACACCTTC; d_call: NA; v_call: TRBV12-3/TRBV12-4; clone_size: few; j_call: TRBJ1-2
cdr3_aa: CATGGTYGYTF; cdr3_nt: TGTGCTACGGGGGGCACCTATGGCTACACCTTC; d_call: NA; v_call: TRBV6-2/TRBV6-3; clone_size: few; j_call: TRBJ1-2
cdr3_aa: CASSLGAASSYEQYF; cdr3_nt: TGTGCCAGCAGTTTAGGGGCAGCTTCATCCTACGAGCAGTACTTC; d_call: NA; v_call: TRBV28; clone_size: NA; j_call: TRBJ2-7
cdr3_aa: CAASRRDSGNTIYF; cdr3_nt: TGTGCCGCAAGCCGGAGGGACTCTGGAAACACCATATATTTT; d_call: NA; v_call: TRBV10-3; clone_size: NA; j_call: TRBJ1-3
cdr3_aa: CASSKTLYEQYF; cdr3_nt: TGTGCCAGCAGCAAGACTCTCTACGAGCAGTACTTC; d_call: NA; v_call: TRBV12-3/TRBV12-4; clone_size: few; j_call: TRBJ2-7
cdr3_aa: CASSSEVEGHYGYTF; cdr3_nt: TGTGCCAGCAGCTCAGAGGTCGAGGGACACTATGGCTACACCTTC; d_call: NA; v_call: TRBV7-9; clone_size: few; j_call: TRBJ1-2
cdr3_aa: CAITERGNEQFF; cdr3_nt: TGTGCTATAACGGAGAGAGGGAATGAGCAGTTCTTC; d_call: NA; v_call: TRBV10-3; clone_size: NA; j_call: TRBJ2-1
cdr3_aa: CASSPGEVSYNEQFF; cdr3_nt: TGTGCCAGCAGTCCAGGCGAGGTATCCTACAATGAGCAGTTCTTC; d_call: NA; v_call: TRBV7-3; clone_size: NA; j_call: TRBJ2-1
cdr3_aa: CASSPGGAGDTQYF; cdr3_nt: TGCGCCAGCAGCCCCGGAGGAGCGGGGGATACGCAGTATTTT; d_call: TRBD2; v_call: TRBV4-3; clone_size: many; j_call: TRBJ2-3
cdr3_aa: CASSLGPSALFF; cdr3_nt: TGTGCCAGTAGTTTGGGCCCCTCGGCGCTGTTTTTT; d_call: NA; v_call: TRBV19; clone_size: many; j_call: TRBJ2-2
cdr3_aa: CASSYRGYLYNEQFF; cdr3_nt: TGTGCCAGCAGCTACAGGGGATACCTATACAATGAGCAGTTCTTC; d_call: TRBD1; v_call: TRBV11-2; clone_size: many; j_call: TRBJ2-1
cdr3_aa: CSATRGEVGQYF; cdr3_nt: TGCAGTGCTACCAGGGGTGAGGTGGGGCAGTACTTC; d_call: NA; v_call: TRBV20-1; clone_size: few; j_call: TRBJ2-7
cdr3_aa: CASSFNRGENEQFF; cdr3_nt: TGCGCCAGCAGCTTCAATAGGGGAGAAAATGAGCAGTTCTTC; d_call: NA; v_call: TRBV5-1; clone_size: few; j_call: TRBJ2-1
cdr3_aa: CSARYTDTQYF; cdr3_nt: TGCAGTGCCCGTTACACAGATACGCAGTATTTT; d_call: NA; v_call: TRBV20-1; clone_size: few; j_call: TRBJ2-3
cdr3_aa: CATAGSRGYGYTF; cdr3_nt: TGTGCCACCGCTGGGTCTCGGGGCTATGGCTACACCTTC; d_call: NA; v_call: TRBV6-1; clone_size: many; j_call: TRBJ1-2
cdr3_aa: CAISDGADNTYEQYF; cdr3_nt: TGTGCCATCAGTGATGGAGCGGATAATACCTACGAGCAGTACTTC; d_call: NA; v_call: TRBV10-3; clone_size: few; j_call: TRBJ2-7
cdr3_aa: CAGSNRVETQYF; cdr3_nt: TGTGCCGGCAGTAACAGGGTTGAGACCCAGTACTTC; d_call: NA; v_call: TRBV6-5; clone_size: NA; j_call: TRBJ2-5
cdr3_aa: CSATSGRDTQYF; cdr3_nt: TGCAGTGCTACTAGCGGGAGAGATACGCAGTATTTT; d_call: TRBD2; v_call: TRBV20-1; clone_size: few; j_call: TRBJ2-3
cdr3_aa: CASSQVGGLDTQYF; cdr3_nt: TGCGCCAGCAGCCAAGTAGGAGGGCTGGATACGCAGTATTTT; d_call: NA; v_call: TRBV4-3; clone_size: NA; j_call: TRBJ2-3
cdr3_aa: CASQLGVNTEAFF; cdr3_nt: TGTGCCAGTCAACTCGGCGTGAACACTGAAGCTTTCTTT; d_call: NA; v_call: TRBV7-8; clone_size: NA; j_call: TRBJ1-1
cdr3_aa: CASSQEPPKTGAGGYTF; cdr3_nt: TGCGCCAGCAGCCAAGAACCCCCGAAGACAGGGGCGGGAGGCTACACCTTC; d_call: TRBD1; v_call: TRBV4-3; clone_size: few; j_call: TRBJ1-2
cdr3_aa: CASSPSKTGSYEQYF; cdr3_nt: TGCGCCAGCAGCCCATCAAAGACAGGCTCCTACGAGCAGTACTTC; d_call: NA; v_call: TRBV4-3; clone_size: NA; j_call: TRBJ2-7
cdr3_aa: CSASPGLASTQFF; cdr3_nt: TGCAGTGCTAGTCCGGGACTAGCGTCGACGCAGTTCTTC; d_call: TRBD2; v_call: TRBV20-1; clone_size: many; j_call: TRBJ2-1
cdr3_aa: CAIRPDRGVQGTQYEQYF; cdr3_nt: TGTGCCATCAGACCAGACAGGGGTGTTCAGGGGACGCAATACGAGCAGTACTTC; d_call: TRBD1; v_call: TRBV10-3; clone_size: NA; j_call: TRBJ2-7
cdr3_aa: CASSLPGTFYEQYF; cdr3_nt: TGTGCCAGCAGCCTACCGGGAACTTTCTACGAGCAGTACTTC; d_call: NA; v_call: TRBV12-3/TRBV12-4; clone_size: few; j_call: TRBJ2-7
cdr3_aa: CASSALAASYNEQFF; cdr3_nt: TGTGCCAGCAGCGCCCTAGCGGCCTCCTACAATGAGCAGTTCTTC; d_call: TRBD2; v_call: TRBV6-1; clone_size: NA; j_call: TRBJ2-1
cdr3_aa: CASSAGHPNTEAFF; cdr3_nt: TGTGCCAGCAGCGCGGGCCACCCCAACACTGAAGCTTTCTTT; d_call: NA; v_call: TRBV7-9; clone_size: few; j_call: TRBJ1-1
cdr3_aa: CATSRGDRGTEAFF; cdr3_nt: TGTGCCACCAGCAGAGGGGACAGGGGAACTGAAGCTTTCTTT; d_call: TRBD1; v_call: TRBV15; clone_size: NA; j_call: TRBJ1-1
cdr3_aa: CASSYSIKGREAYGANVLTF; cdr3_nt: TGTGCCAGCAGTTACTCGATTAAGGGAAGGGAGGCCTACGGGGCCAACGTCCTGACTTTC; d_call: NA; v_call: TRBV6-2/TRBV6-3; clone_size: few; j_call: TRBJ2-6
cdr3_aa: CASSLRGRVQETQYF; cdr3_nt: TGTGCCAGCAGTTTACGCGGGAGGGTCCAAGAGACCCAGTACTTC; d_call: TRBD2; v_call: TRBV12-3/TRBV12-4; clone_size: few; j_call: TRBJ2-5
cdr3_aa: CASSPVRGGANTEAFF; cdr3_nt: TGTGCCAGCAGCCCCGTTCGAGGTGGGGCGAACACTGAAGCTTTCTTT; d_call: NA; v_call: TRBV7-9; clone_size: few; j_call: TRBJ1-1
cdr3_aa: CASSLNELSGNTEAFF; cdr3_nt: TGTGCCAGCAGCTTAAACGAGCTTTCAGGGAACACTGAAGCTTTCTTT; d_call: NA; v_call: TRBV7-9; clone_size: few; j_call: TRBJ1-1